Below are 9 T cell receptor beta chains sequenced from a single sample in a study of OX40 agonist ivuxolimab in advanced cancers. Sequenced by immunoSEQ multiplex PCR; TCRdb stores in-frame clones only, minus some. Seen here are approximately 14,000 clones, about 90% observed once, and the top ten hold roughly two thirds. The sequencing here drew on CD4+ or CD8+ T cells sorted from blood, taken in a trial of the OX40 agonist ivuxolimab. The receptors originated from an adult with an advanced solid tumor such as melanoma, head and neck, liver or kidney cancer.

This chain connects TRBV11-2 to TRBJ2-7, with D uncertain. V lost 0 bases to trimming and J lost 3 bases, with 6 bases between them. Looked up from germline, CDR1 is SGHAT and CDR2 is FQNNGV. CDR3 length equals 13 residues. The CDR3 spells CASSLESGYEQYF. Written as DNA, the CDR3 is TGTGCCAGCAGCTTAGAATCAGGCTACGAGCAGTACTTC.

This chain links TRBV20-1 with TRBJ1-3; no clear D. V shed 6 bases and J shed 4 bases, with 7 bases lying between them. Germline lookup yields CDR1 DFQATT and CDR2 SNEGSKA (reference sequence). This CDR3 region has 11 residues. CDR3 coding DNA: TGCAGTGCCGCACAGGGAAACACCATATATTTT. Its translation is CSAAQGNTIYF.

The chain carries TRBV10-3 and TRBJ1-2; a weak D match, TRBD1 (5 bases). V lost 3 bases and J lost 4, with 12 bases in between. Germline V lookup: CDR1 ENHRY, CDR2 SYGVKD. The CDR3 loop spans 14 amino acids. This chain's CDR3 is CAISDRGWVYGYTF. CDR3 DNA sequence: TGTGCCATCAGTGATCGGGGGTGGGTCTATGGCTACACCTTC.

The CDR3 DNA is TGTGCCAGCTCACTACAGGGAAATGAGCAGTTCTTC. This translates into CASSLQGNEQFF. The chain employs TRBV18 and TRBJ2-1; the D gene is possibly TRBD1 (6 bases). In germline, CDR1 is KGHSH, CDR2 LQKENI. The CDR3 runs 12 residues. Trimming took 4 bases from V and 7 from J, leaving 8 bases between them.

CDR3 in DNA: TGCAGCGTTTCACCTGACACGTCCTACGAGCAGTACTTC. Translated: CSVSPDTSYEQYF. The chain carries TRBV29-1 and TRBJ2-7; D is uncertain. From germline, CDR1 is SQVTM and CDR2 ANQGSEA. CDR3 length: 13 residues. The V and J ends lost 5 bases and 1 base respectively, with 12 bases between them.

The genes are TRBV27 and TRBJ2-7; 9 nucleotides line up with TRBD1. The germline V gene encodes CDR1 MNHEY and CDR2 SMNVEV (reference sequence). J gave up 6 bases and V 4 bases, and 4 bases lay outside the gene matches. The CDR3 loop spans 13 amino acids. The CDR3 reads CASSWDRDREQYF. The CDR3, as DNA: TGTGCCAGCAGTTGGGACAGGGACCGCGAGCAGTACTTC.

The chain has TRBV9 and TRBJ2-1, with 10 bases fitting TRBD2. Germline V gene lookup returns CDR1 SGDLS and CDR2 YYNGEE. CDR3 length: 15 residues. The trim removed 0 bases at V and 7 bases at J, leaving 4 bases unmatched. CDR3 protein: CASSVVGAGGNEQFF. The CDR3 nucleotides are TGTGCCAGCAGCGTAGTGGGAGCGGGAGGGAATGAGCAGTTCTTC.

This clone was found once. The V gene is TRBV25-1, the J gene TRBJ2-5, with 7 positions matching TRBD1. The V gene's germline CDR1 is MGHDK and CDR2 SYGVNS. The CDR3 is made up of 15 amino acids. V dropped 3 bases and J dropped 4; count of bases not matched to a gene: 8. CDR3 region: CASSDEQGRRETQYF. CDR3 nucleotide sequence: TGTGCCAGCAGTGATGAACAGGGGAGACGAGAGACCCAGTACTTC.

The chain links TRBV12-5 to TRBJ2-1; D remains ambiguous. The CDR3 sequence is 14 residues long. V was pared by 7 bases and J by 0 bases, with 10 bases between. CDR1 and CDR2 (germline): LGHNT, FRNRAP. CDR3 DNA sequence: TGTGCTAGTGTTCACTCCAGCTCCTACAATGAGCAGTTCTTC. Translating gives CASVHSSSYNEQFF.